Listed below are T cell receptor beta chains from one sample, sequenced in a study of identical twins. TCRdb used MiXCR to reprocess the 5' RACE reads, holding one entry per CDR3 protein. The sample includes 500,000 to 650,000 distinct CDR3 sequences, about 7.6% of them seen just once. The same sample was also studied in work on yellow fever vaccine responses in identical twins.

Sequencing used PBMCs. Source of these receptors: a woman younger than 30 in good health. The CDR3 runs from the conserved cysteine through the conserved F or W. The D gene is left open where the match is weak. The listing skips clone size in some rows; elsewhere it reads once, few, many or a size class.

20	TRBD2	-	TRBV5-1	TRBJ2-5	CASSLGLAGARTPPMETQYF	TGCGCCAGCAGCTTGGGACTAGCGGGGGCCCGAACTCCTCCGATGGAGACCCAGTACTTC
15	TRBD1	-	TRBV6-2/TRBV6-3	TRBJ1-6	CASSYTGTVNSPLHF	TGTGCCAGCAGTTACACCGGGACAGTTAATTCACCCCTCCACTTT
10	-	-	TRBV29-1	TRBJ2-5	CSVVAETQYF	TGCAGCGTTGTAGCGGAGACCCAGTACTTC
15	-	-	TRBV11-2	TRBJ2-6	CASSFEVAGANVLTF	TGTGCCAGCAGCTTCGAGGTTGCTGGGGCCAACGTCCTGACTTTC
12	-	-	TRBV10-2	TRBJ2-5	CASSGLGETQYF	TGCGCCAGCAGCGGACTCGGGGAGACCCAGTACTTC
16	-	few	TRBV5-1	TRBJ2-1	CASSLVQAAPGDEQFF	TGCGCCAGCAGCTTGGTCCAGGCCGCACCGGGGGATGAGCAGTTCTTC
17	-	few	TRBV7-2	TRBJ1-2	CASSLTRIPLSPHDYTF	TGTGCCAGCAGCCTAACTAGAATACCCTTGAGCCCCCATGACTACACCTTC
12	-	-	TRBV12-3/TRBV12-4	TRBJ2-1	CASRTIRGEQFF	TGTGCCAGCAGGACAATCCGGGGTGAGCAGTTCTTC
17	TRBD2	few	TRBV4-1	TRBJ2-5	CASSQDISGGVQETQYF	TGCGCCAGCAGCCAAGATATAAGCGGGGGCGTTCAAGAGACCCAGTACTTC
16	TRBD1	few	TRBV4-1	TRBJ1-1	CASSQKPGQQNTEAFF	TGCGCCAGCAGCCAAAAGCCGGGACAGCAGAACACTGAAGCTTTCTTT
14	TRBD2	-	TRBV9	TRBJ2-5	CASTASGNSETQYF	TGTGCCAGCACCGCTAGCGGGAACTCAGAGACCCAGTACTTC
11	-	many	TRBV12-3/TRBV12-4	TRBJ1-2	CASSFGKGYTF	TGTGCCAGCAGTTTCGGGAAGGGCTACACCTTC
15	-	few	TRBV7-9	TRBJ2-3	CASSTFLGGTDTQYF	TGTGCCAGCAGCACCTTCTTAGGTGGCACAGATACGCAGTATTTT
15	TRBD2	-	TRBV20-1	TRBJ2-7	CSARVVAGYGSEQYF	TGCAGTGCTAGAGTGGTAGCGGGATACGGGAGCGAGCAGTACTTC
22	TRBD2	-	TRBV7-1	TRBJ2-1	CASSSHGLAGGPQAPPYNEQFF	TGTGCCAGCAGCTCACACGGACTAGCGGGAGGGCCTCAAGCCCCCCCCTACAATGAGCAGTTCTTC
13	-	-	TRBV14	TRBJ2-5	CASSRTTMETQYF	TGTGCCAGCAGCCGAACCACAATGGAGACCCAGTACTTC
12	-	-	TRBV28	TRBJ2-7	CASSTPPLEQYF	TGTGCCAGCAGTACGCCCCCCCTCGAGCAGTACTTC
11	-	-	TRBV7-9	TRBJ2-1	CASSVMSGQFF	TGTGCCAGCAGCGTAATGAGTGGGCAGTTCTTC
16	TRBD2	-	TRBV18	TRBJ2-4	CASSPAGVIGKNIQYF	TGTGCCAGCTCACCAGCGGGGGTGATCGGCAAAAACATTCAGTACTTC
18	TRBD2	-	TRBV27	TRBJ2-1	CASSLLAGRGHSYNEQFF	TGTGCCAGCAGTTTATTAGCGGGCCGAGGGCATTCCTACAATGAGCAGTTCTTC
15	TRBD2	few	TRBV9	TRBJ2-2	CASREAGRNTGELFF	TGTGCCAGCAGGGAAGCGGGAAGGAACACCGGGGAGCTGTTTTTT
18	TRBD2	few	TRBV6-5	TRBJ2-3	CASSYRTLAGGGTDTQYF	TGTGCCAGCAGTTACCGTACACTAGCGGGGGGAGGCACAGATACGCAGTATTTT
18	TRBD1	many	TRBV12-3/TRBV12-4	TRBJ2-3	CASTLGKGQGRGTDTQYF	TGTGCCAGCACCCTGGGGAAAGGACAGGGCAGGGGCACAGATACGCAGTATTTT
15	-	few	TRBV27	TRBJ2-4	CASSGWTATGNIQYF	TGTGCCAGCAGCGGCTGGACAGCGACGGGAAACATTCAGTACTTC
16	TRBD1	few	TRBV5-1	TRBJ2-5	CASSLVGEGALETQYF	TGCGCCAGCAGCCTAGTTGGCGAGGGGGCTCTGGAGACCCAGTACTTC
15	-	few	TRBV11-2	TRBJ2-3	CASSLRPGPVDTQYF	TGTGCCAGCAGCTTACGCCCAGGGCCGGTGGATACGCAGTATTTT
13	TRBD2	few	TRBV5-1	TRBJ2-5	CANERESGETQYF	TGCGCCAACGAGCGGGAGTCGGGGGAGACCCAGTACTTC
17	TRBD2	-	TRBV6-2/TRBV6-3	TRBJ2-2	CASSYPRLAGLAGELFF	TGTGCCAGCAGTTACCCCCGACTAGCGGGGTTAGCCGGGGAGCTGTTTTTT
15	-	many	TRBV27	TRBJ2-3	CASLPAGFRTDTQYF	TGTGCCAGCCTCCCCGCGGGGTTTCGCACAGATACGCAGTATTTT
16	TRBD2	many	TRBV3-1	TRBJ2-1	CASSLETSGRTNEQFF	TGTGCCAGCAGCCTCGAGACTAGCGGGAGGACCAATGAGCAGTTCTTC
14	-	-	TRBV5-4	TRBJ2-3	CASSLRTEGDTQYF	TGTGCCAGCAGCCTAAGGACAGAGGGGGATACGCAGTATTTT
14	-	many	TRBV4-1	TRBJ1-2	CASSQDINRYGYTF	TGCGCCAGCAGCCAAGATATAAACCGGTATGGCTACACCTTC
13	-	-	TRBV6-1	TRBJ1-6	CASSPDANSPLHF	TGTGCCAGCAGCCCAGACGCTAATTCACCCCTCCACTTT
13	-	many	TRBV27	TRBJ2-5	CASRTVLEETQYF	TGTGCCAGCAGGACAGTACTAGAAGAGACCCAGTACTTC
13	TRBD2	many	TRBV10-3	TRBJ2-5	CAIRGGYGETQYF	TGTGCCATCAGGGGAGGGTACGGAGAGACCCAGTACTTC
14	-	-	TRBV5-1	TRBJ2-5	CASSFGGSGETQYF	TGCGCCAGCAGCTTTGGGGGTAGTGGGGAGACCCAGTACTTC
16	-	many	TRBV3-1	TRBJ1-1	CASRASGRIMNTEAFF	TGTGCCAGCAGAGCCTCCGGCCGCATTATGAACACTGAAGCTTTCTTT
15	-	many	TRBV12-3/TRBV12-4	TRBJ1-4	CASRPPTGPNEKLFF	TGTGCCAGCAGACCCCCGACAGGACCAAATGAAAAACTGTTTTTT
14	-	many	TRBV24-1	TRBJ2-2	CATSDHPPTGELFF	TGTGCCACCAGTGACCATCCCCCTACCGGGGAGCTGTTTTTT
16	-	few	TRBV5-1	TRBJ2-2	CASSLGYLAGAGELFF	TGCGCCAGCAGCTTGGGTTACCTCGCAGGGGCCGGGGAGCTGTTTTTT
14	TRBD2	-	TRBV29-1	TRBJ2-5	CSFWGTSSQETQYF	TGCAGCTTTTGGGGGACTAGCAGTCAAGAGACCCAGTACTTC
14	-	-	TRBV7-9	TRBJ2-3	CASSPGAFSDTQYF	TGTGCCAGCAGTCCAGGGGCCTTCAGCGATACGCAGTATTTT
17	TRBD2	few	TRBV7-3	TRBJ2-1	CASSSGTRGGIWNEQFF	TGTGCCAGCAGCTCCGGGACCCGGGGGGGTATTTGGAATGAGCAGTTCTTC
12	-	many	TRBV29-1	TRBJ1-6	CSVSYTGSPLHF	TGCAGCGTATCCTACACGGGATCACCCCTCCACTTT
16	TRBD1	many	TRBV7-9	TRBJ2-3	CASSSTTGSSTDTQYF	TGTGCCAGCAGCTCCACGACAGGGTCTAGCACAGATACGCAGTATTTT
15	TRBD2	-	TRBV3-1	TRBJ2-7	CASSQEVAGAYEQYF	TGTGCCAGCAGCCAAGAAGTGGCGGGAGCCTACGAGCAGTACTTC
15	-	-	TRBV10-3	TRBJ2-1	CAISGYSGRGNEQFF	TGTGCCATCAGTGGCTATAGCGGCCGCGGAAATGAGCAGTTCTTC
13	-	few	TRBV7-8	TRBJ2-1	CASSFSPDNEQFF	TGTGCCAGCAGCTTTTCGCCCGACAATGAGCAGTTCTTC
14	TRBD2	many	TRBV20-1	TRBJ2-1	CSASGTRDHNEQFF	TGCAGTGCTTCCGGGACTAGGGATCACAATGAGCAGTTCTTC
14	TRBD1	many	TRBV5-1	TRBJ2-7	CASRGQGNSYEQYF	TGCGCCAGCAGGGGACAGGGGAATTCCTACGAGCAGTACTTC
15	-	-	TRBV7-9	TRBJ2-4	CASSPTGSTKNIQYF	TGTGCCAGCAGCCCCACCGGCTCAACCAAAAACATTCAGTACTTC
15	-	-	TRBV4-2	TRBJ1-5	CASSQATDSNQPQHF	TGTGCCAGCAGCCAAGCGACAGATAGCAATCAGCCCCAGCATTTT
12	TRBD1	-	TRBV6-6	TRBJ1-1	CASSLGQPEAFF	TGTGCCAGCAGTTTGGGACAGCCTGAAGCTTTCTTT
15	TRBD2	few	TRBV7-6	TRBJ2-1	CASSFMASGGNEQFF	TGTGCCAGCAGCTTTATGGCTAGCGGGGGGAATGAGCAGTTCTTC
16	-	many	TRBV5-1	TRBJ2-2	CASLGGITSNTGELFF	TGCGCCAGCCTCGGTGGCATAACCTCGAACACCGGGGAGCTGTTTTTT